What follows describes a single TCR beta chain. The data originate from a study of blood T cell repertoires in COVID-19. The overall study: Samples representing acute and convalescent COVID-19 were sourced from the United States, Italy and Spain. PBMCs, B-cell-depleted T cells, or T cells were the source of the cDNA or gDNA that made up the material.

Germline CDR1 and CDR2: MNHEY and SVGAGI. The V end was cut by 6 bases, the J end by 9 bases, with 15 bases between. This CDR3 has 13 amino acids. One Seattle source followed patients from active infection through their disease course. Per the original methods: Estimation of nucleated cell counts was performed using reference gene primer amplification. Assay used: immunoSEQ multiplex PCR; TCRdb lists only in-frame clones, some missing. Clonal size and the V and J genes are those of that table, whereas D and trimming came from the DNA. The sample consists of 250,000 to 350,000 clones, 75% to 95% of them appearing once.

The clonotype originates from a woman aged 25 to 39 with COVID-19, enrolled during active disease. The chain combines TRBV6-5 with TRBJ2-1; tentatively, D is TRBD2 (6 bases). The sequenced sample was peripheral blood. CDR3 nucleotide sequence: TGTGCCAGCAGCTCGAGACTAGTGGTTGAGCAGTTCTTC. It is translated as CASSSRLVVEQFF.